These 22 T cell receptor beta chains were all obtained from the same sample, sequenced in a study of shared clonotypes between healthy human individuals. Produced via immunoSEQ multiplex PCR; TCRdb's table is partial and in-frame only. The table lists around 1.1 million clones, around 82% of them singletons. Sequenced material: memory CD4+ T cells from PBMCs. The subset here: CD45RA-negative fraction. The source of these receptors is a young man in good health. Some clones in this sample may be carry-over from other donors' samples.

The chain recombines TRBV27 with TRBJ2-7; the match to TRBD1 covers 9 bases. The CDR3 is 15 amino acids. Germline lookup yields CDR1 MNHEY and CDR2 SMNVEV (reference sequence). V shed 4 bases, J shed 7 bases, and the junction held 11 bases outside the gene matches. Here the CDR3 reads CASSSHRDRAREQYF. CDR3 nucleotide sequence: TGTGCCAGCAGTTCCCATAGGGACAGGGCGAGGGAGCAGTACTTC.

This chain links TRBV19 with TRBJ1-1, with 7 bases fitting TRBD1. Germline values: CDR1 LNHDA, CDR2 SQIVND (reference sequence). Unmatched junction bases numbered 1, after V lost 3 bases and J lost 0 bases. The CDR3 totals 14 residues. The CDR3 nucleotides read TGTGCCAGTAGTATTACAGGGGTGAACACTGAAGCTTTCTTT. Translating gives CASSITGVNTEAFF.

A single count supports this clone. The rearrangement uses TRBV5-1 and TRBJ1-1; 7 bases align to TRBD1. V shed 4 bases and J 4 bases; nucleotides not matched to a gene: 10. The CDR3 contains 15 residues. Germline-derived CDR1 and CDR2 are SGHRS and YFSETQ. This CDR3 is CASSPAGQTSTEAFF. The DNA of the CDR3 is TGCGCCAGCAGCCCGGCGGGACAGACGAGCACTGAAGCTTTCTTT.

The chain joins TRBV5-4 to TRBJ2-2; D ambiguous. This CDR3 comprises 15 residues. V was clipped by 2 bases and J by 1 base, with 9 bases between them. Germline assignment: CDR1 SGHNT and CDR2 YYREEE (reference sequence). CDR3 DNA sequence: TGTGCCAGCAGCTTTATCGACAAGAACACCGGGGAGCTGTTTTTT. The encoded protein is CASSFIDKNTGELFF. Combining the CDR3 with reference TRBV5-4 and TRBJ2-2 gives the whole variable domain ETGVTQSPTHLIKTRGQQVTLRCSSQSGHNTVSWYQQALGQGPQFIFQYYREEENGRGNFPPRFSGLQFPNYSSELNVNALELDDSALYLCASSFIDKNTGELFFGEGSRLTVL.

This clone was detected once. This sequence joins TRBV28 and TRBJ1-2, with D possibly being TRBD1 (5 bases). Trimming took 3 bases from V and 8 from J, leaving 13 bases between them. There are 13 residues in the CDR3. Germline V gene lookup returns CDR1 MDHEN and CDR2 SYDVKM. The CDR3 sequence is CASSLSGRRGYTF. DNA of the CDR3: TGTGCCAGCAGTTTGTCAGGGCGGAGGGGCTACACCTTC.

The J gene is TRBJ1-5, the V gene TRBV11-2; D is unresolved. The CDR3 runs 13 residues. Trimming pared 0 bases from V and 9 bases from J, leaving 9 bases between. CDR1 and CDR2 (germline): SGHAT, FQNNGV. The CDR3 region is CASSLDPMRPQHF. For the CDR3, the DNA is TGTGCCAGCAGCTTAGATCCGATGCGGCCCCAGCATTTT.

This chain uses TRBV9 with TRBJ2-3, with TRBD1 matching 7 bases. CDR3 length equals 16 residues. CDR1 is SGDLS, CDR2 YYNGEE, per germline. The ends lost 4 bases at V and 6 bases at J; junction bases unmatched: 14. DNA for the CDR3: TGTGCCAGCAGCCCCACATGGTACCAGGACAGGGATACGCAGTATTTT. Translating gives CASSPTWYQDRDTQYF.

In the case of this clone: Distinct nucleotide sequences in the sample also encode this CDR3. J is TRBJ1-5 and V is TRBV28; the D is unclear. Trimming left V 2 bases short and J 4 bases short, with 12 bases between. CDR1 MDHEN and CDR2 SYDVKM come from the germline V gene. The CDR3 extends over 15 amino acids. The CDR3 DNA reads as TGTGCCAGCAGTTTAATCAGAGATAGTAATCAGCCCCAGCATTTT. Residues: CASSLIRDSNQPQHF.

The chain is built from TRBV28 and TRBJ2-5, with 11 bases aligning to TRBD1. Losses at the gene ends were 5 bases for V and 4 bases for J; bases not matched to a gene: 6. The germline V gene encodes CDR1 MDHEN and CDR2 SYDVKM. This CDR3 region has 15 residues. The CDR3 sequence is CASSDAGTGGETQYF. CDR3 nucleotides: TGTGCCAGCAGTGATGCCGGGACAGGGGGAGAGACCCAGTACTTC.

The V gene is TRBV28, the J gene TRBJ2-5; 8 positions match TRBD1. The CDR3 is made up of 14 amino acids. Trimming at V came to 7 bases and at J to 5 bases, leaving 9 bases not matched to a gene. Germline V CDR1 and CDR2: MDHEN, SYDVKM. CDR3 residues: CASTSGQGPETQYF. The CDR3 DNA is TGTGCCAGCACCTCTGGACAGGGTCCCGAGACCCAGTACTTC.

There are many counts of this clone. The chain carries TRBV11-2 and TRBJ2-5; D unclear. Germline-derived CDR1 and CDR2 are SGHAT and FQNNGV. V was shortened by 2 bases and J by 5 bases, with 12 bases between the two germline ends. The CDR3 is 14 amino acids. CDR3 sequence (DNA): TGTGCCAGCAGCTTAATACCTATCTGGGAGACCCAGTACTTC. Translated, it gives CASSLIPIWETQYF.

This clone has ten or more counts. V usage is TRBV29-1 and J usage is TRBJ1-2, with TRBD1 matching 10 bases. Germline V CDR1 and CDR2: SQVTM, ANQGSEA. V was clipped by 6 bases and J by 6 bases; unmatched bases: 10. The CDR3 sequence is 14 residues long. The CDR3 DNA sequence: TGCAGCGTGCCCGGGACAGGGGCATGGGATGGCTACACCTTC. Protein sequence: CSVPGTGAWDGYTF.

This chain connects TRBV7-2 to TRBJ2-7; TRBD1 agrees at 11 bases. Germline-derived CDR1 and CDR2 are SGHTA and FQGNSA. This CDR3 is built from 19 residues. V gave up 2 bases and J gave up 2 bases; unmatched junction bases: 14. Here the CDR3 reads CASSLSPGQGAPRTYEQYF. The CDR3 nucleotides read TGTGCCAGCAGCTTATCCCCCGGACAGGGGGCTCCTAGGACCTACGAGCAGTACTTC. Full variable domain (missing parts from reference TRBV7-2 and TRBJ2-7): GAGVSQSPSNKVTEKGKDVELRCDPISGHTALYWYRQSLGQGLEFLIYFQGNSAPDKSGLPSDRFSAERTGGSVSTLTIQRTQQEDSAVYLCASSLSPGQGAPRTYEQYFGPGTRLTVT.

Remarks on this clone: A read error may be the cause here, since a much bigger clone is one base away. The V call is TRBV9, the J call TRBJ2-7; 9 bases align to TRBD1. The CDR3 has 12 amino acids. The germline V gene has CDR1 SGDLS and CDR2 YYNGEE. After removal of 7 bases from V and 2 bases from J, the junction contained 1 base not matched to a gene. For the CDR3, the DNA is TGTGCCAGCGGGACAGGGCCCTACGAGCAGTACTTC. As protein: CASGTGPYEQYF.

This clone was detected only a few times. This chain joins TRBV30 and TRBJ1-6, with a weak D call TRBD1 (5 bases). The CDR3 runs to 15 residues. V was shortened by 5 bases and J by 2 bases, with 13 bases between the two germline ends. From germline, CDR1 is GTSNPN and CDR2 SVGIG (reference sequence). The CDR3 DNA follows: TGTGCCTGGGGAAGGGGAAGTACCTATAATTCACCCCTCCACTTT. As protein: CAWGRGSTYNSPLHF.

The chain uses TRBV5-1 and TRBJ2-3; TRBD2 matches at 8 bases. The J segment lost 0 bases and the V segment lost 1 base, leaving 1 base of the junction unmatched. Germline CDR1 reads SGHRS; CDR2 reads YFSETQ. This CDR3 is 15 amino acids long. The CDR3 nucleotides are TGCGCCAGCAGCTTGTCTAGCGGGAGCACAGATACGCAGTATTTT. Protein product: CASSLSSGSTDTQYF.

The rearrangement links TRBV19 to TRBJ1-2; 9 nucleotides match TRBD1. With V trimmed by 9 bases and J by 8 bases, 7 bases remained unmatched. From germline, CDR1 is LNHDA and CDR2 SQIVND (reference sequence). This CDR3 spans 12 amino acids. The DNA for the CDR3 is TGTGCCAGCACTGGACAGGGGCTCGGCTACACCTTC. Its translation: CASTGQGLGYTF.

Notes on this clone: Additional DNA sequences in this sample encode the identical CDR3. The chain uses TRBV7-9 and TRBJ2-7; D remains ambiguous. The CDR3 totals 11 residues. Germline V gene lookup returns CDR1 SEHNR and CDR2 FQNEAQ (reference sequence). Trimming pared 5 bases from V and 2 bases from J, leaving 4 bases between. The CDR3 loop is CASSRTYEQYF. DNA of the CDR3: TGTGCCAGCAGCCGCACCTACGAGCAGTACTTC.

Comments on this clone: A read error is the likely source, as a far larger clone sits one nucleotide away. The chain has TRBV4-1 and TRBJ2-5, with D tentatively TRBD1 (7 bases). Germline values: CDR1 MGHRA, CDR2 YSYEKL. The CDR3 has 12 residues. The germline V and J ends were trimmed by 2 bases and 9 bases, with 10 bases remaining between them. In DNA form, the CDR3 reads TGCGCCAGCAGCCAACAGGGGGAGGCCCAGTACTTC. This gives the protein CASSQQGEAQYF.

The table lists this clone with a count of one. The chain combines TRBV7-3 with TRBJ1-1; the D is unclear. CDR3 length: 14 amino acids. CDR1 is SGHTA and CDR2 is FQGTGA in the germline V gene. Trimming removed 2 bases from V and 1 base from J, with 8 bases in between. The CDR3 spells CASSLESGNTEAFF. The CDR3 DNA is TGTGCCAGCAGCTTAGAAAGTGGGAACACTGAAGCTTTCTTT.

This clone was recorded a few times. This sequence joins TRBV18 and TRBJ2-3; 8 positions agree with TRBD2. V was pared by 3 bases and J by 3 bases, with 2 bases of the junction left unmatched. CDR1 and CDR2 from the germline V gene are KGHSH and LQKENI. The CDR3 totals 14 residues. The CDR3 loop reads CASSPGTRTDTQYF. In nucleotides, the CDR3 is TGTGCCAGCTCACCCGGGACTAGAACAGATACGCAGTATTTT. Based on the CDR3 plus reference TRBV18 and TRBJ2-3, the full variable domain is NAGVMQNPRHLVRRRGQEARLRCSPMKGHSHVYWYRQLPEEGLKFMVYLQKENIIDESGMPKERFSAEFPKEGPSILRIQQVVRGDSAAYFCASSPGTRTDTQYFGPGTRLTVL.

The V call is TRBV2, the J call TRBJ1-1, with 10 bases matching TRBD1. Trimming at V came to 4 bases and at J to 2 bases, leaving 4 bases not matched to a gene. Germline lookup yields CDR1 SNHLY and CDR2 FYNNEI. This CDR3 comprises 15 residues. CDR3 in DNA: TGTGCCAGCAGTGGAGGACAGGGGGGAAACACTGAAGCTTTCTTT. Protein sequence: CASSGGQGGNTEAFF.